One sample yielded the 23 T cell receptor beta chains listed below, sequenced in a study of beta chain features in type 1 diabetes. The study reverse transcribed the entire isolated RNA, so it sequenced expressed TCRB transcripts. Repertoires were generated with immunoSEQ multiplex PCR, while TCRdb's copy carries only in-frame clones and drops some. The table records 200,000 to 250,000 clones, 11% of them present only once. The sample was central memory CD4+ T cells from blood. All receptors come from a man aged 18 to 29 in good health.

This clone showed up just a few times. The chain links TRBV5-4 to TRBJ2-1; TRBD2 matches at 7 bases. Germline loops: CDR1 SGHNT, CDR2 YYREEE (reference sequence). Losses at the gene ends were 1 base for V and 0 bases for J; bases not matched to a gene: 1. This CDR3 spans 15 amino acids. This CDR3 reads CASSLSGTSYNEQFF. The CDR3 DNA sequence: TGTGCCAGCAGCTTGAGCGGGACCTCCTACAATGAGCAGTTCTTC.

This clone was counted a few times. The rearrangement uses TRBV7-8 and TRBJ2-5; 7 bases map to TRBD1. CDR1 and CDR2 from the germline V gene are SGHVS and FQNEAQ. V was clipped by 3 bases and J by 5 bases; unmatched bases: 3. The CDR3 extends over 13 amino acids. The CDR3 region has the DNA TGTGCCAGCAGCTTCGGACAGGAGGAGACCCAGTACTTC. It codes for CASSFGQEETQYF.

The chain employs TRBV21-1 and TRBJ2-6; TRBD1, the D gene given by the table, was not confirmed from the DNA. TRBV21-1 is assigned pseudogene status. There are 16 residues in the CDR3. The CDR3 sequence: CASSKGGQAGANVLTF. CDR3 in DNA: TGTGCCAGCAGCAAAGGGGGGCAGGCAGGGGCCAACGTCCTGACTTTC.

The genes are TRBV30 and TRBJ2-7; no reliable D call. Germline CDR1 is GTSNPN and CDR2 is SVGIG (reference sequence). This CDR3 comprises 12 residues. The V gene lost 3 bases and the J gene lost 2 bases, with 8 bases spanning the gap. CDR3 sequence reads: CAWSWATYEQYF. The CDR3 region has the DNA TGTGCCTGGAGCTGGGCCACCTACGAGCAGTACTTC.

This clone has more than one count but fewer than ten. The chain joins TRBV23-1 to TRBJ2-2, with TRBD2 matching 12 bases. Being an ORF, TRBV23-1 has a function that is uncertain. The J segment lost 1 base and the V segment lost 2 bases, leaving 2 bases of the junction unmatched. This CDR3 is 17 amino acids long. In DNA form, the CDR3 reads TGCGCCAGCAGTCAACCGGGACTAGCGGGGAACACCGGGGAGCTGTTTTTT. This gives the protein CASSQPGLAGNTGELFF.

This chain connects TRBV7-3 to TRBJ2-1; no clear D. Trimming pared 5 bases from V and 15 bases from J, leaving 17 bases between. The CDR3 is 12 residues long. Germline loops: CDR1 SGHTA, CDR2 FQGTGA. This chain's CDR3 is CASSRESPSRFF. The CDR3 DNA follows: TGTGCCAGCAGCAGAGAGAGCCCCAGCCGGTTCTTC.

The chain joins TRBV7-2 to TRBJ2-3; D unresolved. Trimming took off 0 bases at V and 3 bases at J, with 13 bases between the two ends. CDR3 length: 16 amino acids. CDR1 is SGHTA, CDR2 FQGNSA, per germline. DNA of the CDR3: TGTGCCAGCAGCTTAGCAATGGCAGTTATTACAGATACGCAGTATTTT. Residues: CASSLAMAVITDTQYF.

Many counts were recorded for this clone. The CDR3 protein is CASSVGTSGRKQFF. In DNA, the CDR3 is TGTGCCAGCAGCGTAGGGACTAGCGGACGGAAGCAGTTCTTC. The chain is built from TRBV9 and TRBJ2-1, with 10 bases identical to TRBD2. Germline V gene lookup returns CDR1 SGDLS and CDR2 YYNGEE. The CDR3 spans 14 residues. Unmatched junction bases numbered 5, after V lost 0 bases and J lost 11 bases. Drawing the rest from reference TRBV9 and TRBJ2-1, the complete variable domain is DSGVTQTPKHLITATGQRVTLRCSPRSGDLSVYWYQQSLDQGLQFLIQYYNGEERAKGNILERFSAQQFPDLHSELNLSSLELGDSALYFCASSVGTSGRKQFFGPGTRLTVL.

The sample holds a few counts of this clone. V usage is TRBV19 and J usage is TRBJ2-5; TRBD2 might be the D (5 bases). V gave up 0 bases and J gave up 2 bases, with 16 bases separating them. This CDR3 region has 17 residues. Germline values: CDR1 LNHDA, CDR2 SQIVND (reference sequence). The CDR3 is CASSIDHSWEWQETQYF. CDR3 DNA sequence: TGTGCCAGTAGTATAGATCATTCGTGGGAGTGGCAAGAGACCCAGTACTTC. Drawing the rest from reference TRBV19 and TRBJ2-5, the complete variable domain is DGGITQSPKYLFRKEGQNVTLSCEQNLNHDAMYWYRQDPGQGLRLIYYSQIVNDFQKGDIAEGYSVSREKKESFPLTVTSAQKNPTAFYLCASSIDHSWEWQETQYFGPGTRLLVL.

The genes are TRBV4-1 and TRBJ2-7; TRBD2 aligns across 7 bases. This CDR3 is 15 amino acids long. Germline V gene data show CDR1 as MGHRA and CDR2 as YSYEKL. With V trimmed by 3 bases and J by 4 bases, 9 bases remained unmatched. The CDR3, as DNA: TGCGCCAGCAGCCACCCCTCTAGCGGTCTTTACGAGCAGTACTTC. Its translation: CASSHPSSGLYEQYF.

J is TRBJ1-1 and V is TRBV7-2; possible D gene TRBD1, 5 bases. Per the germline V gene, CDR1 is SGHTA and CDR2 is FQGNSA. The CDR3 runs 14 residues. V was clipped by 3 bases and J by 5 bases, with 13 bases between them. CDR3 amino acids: CASSFAGMDTEAFF. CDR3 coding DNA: TGTGCCAGCAGCTTTGCAGGGATGGATACTGAAGCTTTCTTT. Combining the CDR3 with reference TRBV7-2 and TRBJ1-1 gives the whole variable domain GAGVSQSPSNKVTEKGKDVELRCDPISGHTALYWYRQSLGQGLEFLIYFQGNSAPDKSGLPSDRFSAERTGGSVSTLTIQRTQQEDSAVYLCASSFAGMDTEAFFGQGTRLTVV.

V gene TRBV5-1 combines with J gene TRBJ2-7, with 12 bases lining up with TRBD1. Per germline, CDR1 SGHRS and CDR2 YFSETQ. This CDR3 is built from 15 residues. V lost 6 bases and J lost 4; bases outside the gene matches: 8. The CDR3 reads CASNLGTGGGYEQYF. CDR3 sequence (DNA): TGCGCCAGCAACCTCGGGACAGGGGGCGGATACGAGCAGTACTTC.

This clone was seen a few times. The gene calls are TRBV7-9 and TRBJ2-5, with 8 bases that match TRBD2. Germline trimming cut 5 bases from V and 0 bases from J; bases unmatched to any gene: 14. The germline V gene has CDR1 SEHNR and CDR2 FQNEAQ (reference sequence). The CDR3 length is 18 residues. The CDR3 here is CASSPTTPLLADQETQYF. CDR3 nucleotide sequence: TGTGCCAGCAGCCCAACGACCCCGCTACTAGCGGACCAAGAGACCCAGTACTTC.

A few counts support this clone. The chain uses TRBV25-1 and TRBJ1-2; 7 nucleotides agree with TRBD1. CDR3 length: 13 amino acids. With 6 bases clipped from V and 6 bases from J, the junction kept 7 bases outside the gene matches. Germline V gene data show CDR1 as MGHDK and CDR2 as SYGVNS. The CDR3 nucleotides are TGTGCCAGCAGATTGACAGGGACGGATGGCTACACCTTC. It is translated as CASRLTGTDGYTF.

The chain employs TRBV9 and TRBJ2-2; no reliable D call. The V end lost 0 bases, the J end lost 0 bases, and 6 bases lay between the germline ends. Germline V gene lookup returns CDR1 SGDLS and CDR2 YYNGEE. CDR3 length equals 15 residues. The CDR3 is CASSVDSANTGELFF. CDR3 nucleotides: TGTGCCAGCAGCGTAGACTCTGCGAACACCGGGGAGCTGTTTTTT.

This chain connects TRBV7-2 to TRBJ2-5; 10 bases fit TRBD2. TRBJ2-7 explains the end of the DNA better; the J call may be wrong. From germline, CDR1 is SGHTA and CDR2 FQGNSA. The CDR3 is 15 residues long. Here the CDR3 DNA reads TGTGCCAGCAGCTCGGGACTAGCGAACTCCTACGAGCAGTACTTC. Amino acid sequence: CASSSGLANSYEQYF.

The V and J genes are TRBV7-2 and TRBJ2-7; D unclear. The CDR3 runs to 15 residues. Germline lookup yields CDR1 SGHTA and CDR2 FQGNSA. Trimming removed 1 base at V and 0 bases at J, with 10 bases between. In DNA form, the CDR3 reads TGTGCCAGCAGCTTAGGGCGGCCTAGCTCCTACGAGCAGTACTTC. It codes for CASSLGRPSSYEQYF.

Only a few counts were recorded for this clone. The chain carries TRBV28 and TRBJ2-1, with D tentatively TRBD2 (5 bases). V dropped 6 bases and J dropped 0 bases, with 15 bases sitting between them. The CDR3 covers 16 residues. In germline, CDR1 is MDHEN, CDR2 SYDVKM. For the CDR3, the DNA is TGTGCCAGCAGGGACTTTGGGTCGAGCTCCTACAATGAGCAGTTCTTC. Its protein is CASRDFGSSSYNEQFF.

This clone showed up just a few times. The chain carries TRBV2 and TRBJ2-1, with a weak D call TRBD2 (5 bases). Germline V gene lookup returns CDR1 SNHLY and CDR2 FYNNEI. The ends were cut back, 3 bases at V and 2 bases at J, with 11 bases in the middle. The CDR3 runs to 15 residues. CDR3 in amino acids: CASSEASGPYNEQFF. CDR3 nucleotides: TGTGCCAGCAGTGAGGCGAGCGGCCCCTACAATGAGCAGTTCTTC.

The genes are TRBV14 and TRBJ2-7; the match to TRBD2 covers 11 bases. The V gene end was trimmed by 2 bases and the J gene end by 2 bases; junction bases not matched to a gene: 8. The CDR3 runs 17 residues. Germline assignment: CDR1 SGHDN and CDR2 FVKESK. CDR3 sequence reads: CASSQLKIAGGPYEQYF. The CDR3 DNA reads TGTGCCAGCAGCCAACTCAAGATAGCGGGAGGGCCCTACGAGCAGTACTTC.

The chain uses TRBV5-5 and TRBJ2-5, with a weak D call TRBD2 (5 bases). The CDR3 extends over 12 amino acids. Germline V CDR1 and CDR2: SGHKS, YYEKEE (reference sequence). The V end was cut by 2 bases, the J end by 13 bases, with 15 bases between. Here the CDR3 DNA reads TGTGCCAGCAGCTTTCTGACGGGAACGCGGTACTTC. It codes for CASSFLTGTRYF.

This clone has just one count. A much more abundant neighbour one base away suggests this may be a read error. The CDR3 DNA reads as TGTGCCTGGAGAAGACCATCTGGGAGGAATGAGCAGTTCTTC. It is translated as CAWRRPSGRNEQFF. This chain connects TRBV30 to TRBJ2-1, with D maybe TRBD2 (6 bases). CDR1 GTSNPN and CDR2 SVGIG come from the germline V gene (reference sequence). CDR3 length: 14 amino acids. Trimming shortened V by 3 bases and J by 7 bases, and 16 bases separated the two germline ends.

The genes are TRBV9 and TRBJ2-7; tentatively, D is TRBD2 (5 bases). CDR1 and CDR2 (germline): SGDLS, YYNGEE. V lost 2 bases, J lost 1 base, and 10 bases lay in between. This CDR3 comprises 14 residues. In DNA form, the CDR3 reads TGTGCCAGCAGCGTGGAGCGGCTATCCTACGAGCAGTACTTC. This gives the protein CASSVERLSYEQYF.